A selection of T cell receptor beta chains follows, all from one sample in a study of T cell changes during pregnancy in multiple sclerosis. Data came from immunoSEQ multiplex PCR; TCRdb stores just in-frame clones and leaves some out. The sample contains about 59,000 clones, about 94% of which appear only once. The sequencing here drew on peripheral blood, taken in the third trimester of pregnancy. These receptors came from a female donor in good health, enrolled as a control in a pregnancy study. The CDR3 runs from the conserved cysteine through the conserved F or W. A D gene is named only where the DNA matches it firmly. Some rows have no size entry. The others give once, few or many, or a class for an expanded clone.

V: TRBV7-2; J: TRBJ1-1; size: NA; D: NA; CDR3: CASSLFPDTEAFF; DNA: TGTGCCAGCAGCTTGTTTCCCGACACTGAAGCTTTCTTT
V: TRBV18; J: TRBJ2-7; size: NA; D: NA; CDR3: CASSPREDYEQYF; DNA: TGTGCCAGCTCCCCTCGGGAAGACTACGAGCAGTACTTC
V: TRBV7-3; J: TRBJ2-1; size: once; D: TRBD2; CDR3: CASSPAALAGINEQFF; DNA: TGTGCCAGCAGCCCGGCGGCTCTAGCGGGCATCAATGAGCAGTTCTTC
V: TRBV29-1; J: TRBJ2-7; size: NA; D: TRBD2; CDR3: CSVAGTSGSSVSYEQYF; DNA: TGCAGCGTGGCCGGGACTAGCGGGAGCTCTGTCTCCTACGAGCAGTACTTC
V: TRBV27; J: TRBJ2-7; size: once; D: TRBD1; CDR3: CASSLKDRDEQYF; DNA: TGTGCCAGCAGTTTAAAAGACAGGGACGAGCAGTACTTC
V: TRBV6-1; J: TRBJ2-1; size: NA; D: TRBD2; CDR3: CASSDGLAGGILYNEQFF; DNA: TGTGCCAGCAGTGACGGACTAGCGGGGGGGATACTATACAATGAGCAGTTCTTC
V: TRBV2; J: TRBJ2-3; size: few; D: NA; CDR3: CASRPPGGGGQYF; DNA: TGTGCCAGCAGACCCCCGGGAGGGGGCGGGCAGTATTTT
V: TRBV29-1; J: TRBJ2-5; size: NA; D: TRBD2; CDR3: CSDRLAGVTGETQYF; DNA: TGCAGCGACCGACTAGCGGGGGTGACCGGAGAGACCCAGTACTTC
V: TRBV28; J: TRBJ1-5; size: NA; D: TRBD1; CDR3: CASSRADRDNQPQHF; DNA: TGTGCCAGCAGTCGGGCAGACAGGGACAATCAGCCCCAGCATTTT
V: TRBV28; J: TRBJ2-4; size: once; D: NA; CDR3: CASSLGGLGNIQYF; DNA: TGTGCCAGCAGTTTAGGGGGACTGGGGAACATTCAGTACTTC
V: TRBV5-4; J: TRBJ2-5; size: NA; D: TRBD1; CDR3: CASSFGQGGLETQYF; DNA: TGTGCCAGCAGCTTTGGACAGGGCGGGCTAGAGACCCAGTACTTC
V: TRBV10-3; J: TRBJ1-2; size: NA; D: NA; CDR3: CAISERTAGGYTF; DNA: TGTGCCATCAGTGAGCGGACAGCGGGGGGCTACACCTTC
V: TRBV27; J: TRBJ2-5; size: once; D: TRBD1; CDR3: CASSPSGRDSKETQYF; DNA: TGTGCCAGCAGTCCCTCCGGACGGGACAGCAAAGAGACCCAGTACTTC
V: TRBV19; J: TRBJ1-2; size: NA; D: TRBD1; CDR3: CASSPRTGAYGYTF; DNA: TGTGCCAGTAGTCCTCGGACAGGGGCTTATGGCTACACCTTC
V: TRBV4-3; J: TRBJ1-4; size: NA; D: NA; CDR3: CASSQDEGGPNEKLFF; DNA: TGCGCCAGCAGCCAAGACGAGGGCGGGCCTAATGAAAAACTGTTTTTT
V: TRBV2; J: TRBJ1-3; size: NA; D: NA; CDR3: CASSEFRGSGNTIYF; DNA: TGTGCCAGCAGTGAATTCAGGGGCTCTGGAAACACCATATATTTT
V: TRBV9; J: TRBJ1-6; size: few; D: TRBD1; CDR3: CASMGQGAPANSPLHF; DNA: TGTGCCAGCATGGGGCAGGGGGCGCCGGCCAATTCACCCCTCCACTTT
V: TRBV7-9; J: TRBJ2-7; size: NA; D: NA; CDR3: CASSLIPSSSDYEQYF; DNA: TGTGCCAGCAGCTTAATCCCCAGTTCTTCCGACTACGAGCAGTACTTC
V: TRBV15; J: TRBJ2-2; size: NA; D: NA; CDR3: CATSRGAADTGELFF; DNA: TGTGCCACCAGCAGAGGAGCAGCGGACACCGGGGAGCTGTTTTTT
V: TRBV19; J: TRBJ1-5; size: NA; D: NA; CDR3: CASSTRQAALLNQPQHF; DNA: TGTGCCAGTAGTACCCGACAGGCGGCTCTACTCAATCAGCCCCAGCATTTT
V: TRBV5-1; J: TRBJ1-5; size: few; D: NA; CDR3: CASSVGGENQPQHF; DNA: TGCGCCAGCAGCGTTGGGGGGGAAAATCAGCCCCAGCATTTT
V: TRBV13; J: TRBJ1-1; size: NA; D: TRBD1; CDR3: CASSHGTGVNTEAFF; DNA: TGTGCCAGCAGCCACGGGACAGGGGTGAACACTGAAGCTTTCTTT
V: TRBV11-1; J: TRBJ1-1; size: NA; D: NA; CDR3: CASSLVRGTEAFF; DNA: TGTGCCAGCAGCTTAGTCAGGGGAACTGAAGCTTTCTTT
V: TRBV9; J: TRBJ1-2; size: NA; D: TRBD1; CDR3: CASSPRDSFGGYTF; DNA: TGTGCCAGCAGCCCAAGGGACAGTTTTGGTGGCTACACCTTC
V: TRBV7-2; J: TRBJ2-2; size: once; D: NA; CDR3: CASSLTSPGELFF; DNA: TGTGCCAGCAGCCTTACTAGTCCCGGGGAGCTGTTTTTT
V: TRBV7-2; J: TRBJ2-3; size: NA; D: NA; CDR3: CASSLATGTDTQYF; DNA: TGTGCCAGCAGCTTAGCGACAGGCACAGATACGCAGTATTTT
V: TRBV9; J: TRBJ2-1; size: NA; D: TRBD1; CDR3: CASSGDSSSSYNEQFF; DNA: TGTGCCAGCAGCGGGGACAGTTCCAGCTCCTACAATGAGCAGTTCTTC
V: TRBV11-1; J: TRBJ2-1; size: once; D: TRBD2; CDR3: CASSREAAGAEQFF; DNA: TGTGCCAGCAGCCGCGAGGCGGCGGGAGCTGAGCAGTTCTTC
V: TRBV7-9; J: TRBJ1-6; size: NA; D: NA; CDR3: CASSFRGRDTAPLHF; DNA: TGTGCCAGCAGCTTCAGGGGCAGGGACACGGCACCCCTCCACTTT
V: TRBV7-2; J: TRBJ2-5; size: NA; D: TRBD2; CDR3: CASSLLAGGRETQYF; DNA: TGTGCCAGCAGCTTACTAGCGGGGGGGCGAGAGACCCAGTACTTC
V: TRBV25-1; J: TRBJ1-2; size: NA; D: NA; CDR3: CASKAGTDYGYTF; DNA: TGTGCCAGCAAAGCGGGGACGGACTATGGCTACACCTTC
V: TRBV9; J: TRBJ2-4; size: few; D: NA; CDR3: CASSVRDWAGIQYF; DNA: TGTGCCAGCAGCGTCCGGGACTGGGCTGGCATTCAGTACTTC
V: TRBV27; J: TRBJ1-1; size: NA; D: NA; CDR3: CASSLGGVISEAFF; DNA: TGTGCCAGCAGTTTAGGAGGGGTGATTTCTGAAGCTTTCTTT
V: TRBV4-3; J: TRBJ2-7; size: NA; D: NA; CDR3: CASSQEWAGTYEQYF; DNA: TGCGCCAGCAGCCAAGAGTGGGCAGGGACCTACGAGCAGTACTTC
V: TRBV6-6; J: TRBJ2-5; size: NA; D: NA; CDR3: CASEEYQETQYF; DNA: TGTGCCAGCGAAGAGTACCAAGAGACCCAGTACTTC
V: TRBV6-1; J: TRBJ1-2; size: NA; D: TRBD1; CDR3: CASSGQGFYGYTF; DNA: TGTGCCAGCAGCGGACAGGGATTCTATGGCTACACCTTC
V: TRBV7-2; J: TRBJ1-5; size: NA; D: NA; CDR3: CASSQIMGTNQPQHF; DNA: TGTGCCAGCAGCCAGATAATGGGGACAAATCAGCCCCAGCATTTT
V: TRBV2; J: TRBJ1-5; size: NA; D: NA; CDR3: CARGKPGGNQPQHF; DNA: TGTGCCAGGGGAAAACCGGGGGGCAATCAGCCCCAGCATTTT
V: TRBV6-5; J: TRBJ1-1; size: NA; D: NA; CDR3: CASSPAQNTEAFF; DNA: TGTGCCAGCAGTCCCGCGCAGAACACTGAAGCTTTCTTT
V: TRBV28; J: TRBJ2-2; size: NA; D: NA; CDR3: CASRTNTGELFF; DNA: TGTGCCAGCAGGACAAACACCGGGGAGCTGTTTTTT
V: TRBV7-9; J: TRBJ2-1; size: NA; D: NA; CDR3: CASSPRQGGNEQFF; DNA: TGTGCCAGCAGCCCGAGGCAGGGAGGCAATGAGCAGTTCTTC
V: TRBV2; J: TRBJ2-3; size: NA; D: TRBD1; CDR3: CASSRDRASTDTQYF; DNA: TGTGCCAGCAGCCGGGACAGAGCTAGCACAGATACGCAGTATTTT
V: TRBV28; J: TRBJ1-1; size: NA; D: NA; CDR3: CASSFLQRGGRGTEAFF; DNA: TGTGCCAGCAGTTTCCTACAGAGGGGGGGACGTGGCACTGAAGCTTTCTTT
V: TRBV21-1; J: TRBJ1-1; size: NA; D: NA; CDR3: CASSKPPFMRNTEAFF; DNA: TGTGCCAGCAGCAAACCCCCCTTCATGAGGAACACTGAAGCTTTCTTT
V: TRBV11-3; J: TRBJ2-7; size: once; D: TRBD1; CDR3: CASSPGTGSYEQYF; DNA: TGTGCCAGCAGCCCCGGGACAGGGTCCTACGAGCAGTACTTC
V: TRBV6-5; J: TRBJ1-1; size: NA; D: NA; CDR3: CASSYSGLNTEAFF; DNA: TGTGCCAGCAGTTACTCCGGTTTGAACACTGAAGCTTTCTTT
V: TRBV5-6; J: TRBJ2-5; size: NA; D: NA; CDR3: CASSLTRQPEETQYF; DNA: TGTGCCAGCAGCTTAACCCGACAGCCGGAAGAGACCCAGTACTTC
V: TRBV10-1; J: TRBJ2-3; size: NA; D: NA; CDR3: CASSALLKSTDTQYF; DNA: TGCGCCAGCAGTGCACTCCTGAAGAGCACAGATACGCAGTATTTT
V: TRBV19; J: TRBJ1-4; size: NA; D: TRBD1; CDR3: CASSGQGRLFF; DNA: TGTGCCAGTAGTGGACAGGGGAGACTGTTTTTT